The 21 T cell receptor beta chains below were found in one sample sequenced in a study of OX40 agonist ivuxolimab in advanced cancers. Method: immunoSEQ multiplex PCR; TCRdb's copy keeps in-frame clones and lacks some. In the table there are approximately 80,000 clones, less than 95% of which are singletons. The material was CD4+ or CD8+ T cells sorted from blood, obtained in a trial of the OX40 agonist ivuxolimab. These receptors were collected from an adult with an advanced solid tumor such as melanoma, head and neck, liver or kidney cancer.

The chain combines TRBV9 with TRBJ2-3; D gene ambiguous. Germline V gene sequence: CDR1 SGDLS, CDR2 YYNGEE. V was pared by 5 bases and J by 0 bases, with 7 bases between. The CDR3 loop spans 13 amino acids. The CDR3 sequence is CASRSTSTDTQYF. The CDR3 region has the DNA TGTGCCAGCAGGTCGACTAGCACAGATACGCAGTATTTT.

The V gene is TRBV7-9, the J gene TRBJ2-6; D remains unclear. V lost 2 bases and J 0 bases, leaving 2 bases between the germline ends. CDR1 is SEHNR, CDR2 FQNEAQ, per germline (reference sequence). The CDR3 contains 14 residues. The CDR3 DNA is TGTGCCAGCAGCTTAATCTCTGGGGCCAACGTCCTGACTTTC. Its translation: CASSLISGANVLTF.

The chain uses TRBV15 and TRBJ2-1; perhaps D is TRBD1 or TRBD2 (6 bases each). The CDR3 runs to 16 residues. Trimming stripped 5 bases from V and 0 bases from J, with 14 bases between. CDR1 and CDR2 (germline): LNHNV, YYDKDF (reference sequence). This chain's CDR3 is CATSPAGGRSYNEQFF. As DNA, the CDR3 is TGTGCCACCAGCCCCGCCGGGGGCCGCTCCTACAATGAGCAGTTCTTC.

The rearrangement joins TRBV28 to TRBJ1-2; no clear D. V lost 2 bases, J lost 0 bases, and 4 bases lay in between. CDR1 and CDR2 (germline): MDHEN, SYDVKM. This CDR3 region has 13 residues. As DNA, the CDR3 is TGTGCCAGCAGTTTAGGAGCTAACTATGGCTACACCTTC. It specifies CASSLGANYGYTF.

This sequence joins TRBV5-8 and TRBJ1-2, with 8 bases aligning to TRBD1. This CDR3 has 14 residues. Germline V gene lookup returns CDR1 SGHTS and CDR2 YDEGEE. After removal of 3 bases from V and 4 bases from J, the junction contained 5 bases not matched to a gene. CDR3 amino acids: CASSSKQGGYGYTF. The DNA of the CDR3 is TGTGCCAGCAGCTCCAAACAGGGGGGCTATGGCTACACCTTC.

On this clone itself: The same CDR3 can be traced to other DNA sequences in this sample. This chain connects TRBV13 to TRBJ2-3; no definite D call. This CDR3 comprises 13 residues. CDR1 is PRHDT, CDR2 FYEKMQ, per germline (reference sequence). The V and J ends lost 5 bases and 0 bases respectively, with 6 bases between them. CDR3 protein: CASSLESTDTQYF. CDR3 nucleotide sequence: TGTGCCAGCAGCCTGGAGAGCACAGATACGCAGTATTTT.

J is TRBJ1-5 and V is TRBV11-1, with D perhaps matching TRBD1 (5 bases). V dropped 5 bases and J dropped 3 bases, with 11 bases sitting between them. The CDR3 length is 14 residues. Per the germline V gene, CDR1 is SGHAT and CDR2 is FQDESV (reference sequence). CDR3 coding DNA: TGTGCCAGCAGCCAGGGACCGCACAATCAGCCCCAGCATTTT. It codes for CASSQGPHNQPQHF.

In nucleotides, the CDR3 is TGTGCCAGCAGTCTTGGACCGATCGAGCAGTACTTC. Protein: CASSLGPIEQYF. The J gene is TRBJ2-7, the V gene TRBV28; D not certain. The V gene lost 5 bases and the J gene lost 6 bases, with 11 bases spanning the gap. CDR3 size: 12 residues. Germline V gene data show CDR1 as MDHEN and CDR2 as SYDVKM.

This chain uses TRBV21-1 with TRBJ1-2; the D call TRBD1 from the table was never checked on the DNA. TRBV21-1 is tagged as a pseudogene. The CDR3 sequence is 16 residues long. CDR3 coding DNA: TGTGCCAGCAGCAAACAGATCAGGGCTGGTACTTATGGCTACACCTTC. Translating it yields CASSKQIRAGTYGYTF.

CDR3: CASGDGGYGYTF. The DNA of the CDR3 is TGTGCCAGCGGGGACGGAGGCTATGGCTACACCTTC. V is TRBV2 and J is TRBJ1-2, with a possible D match to TRBD1 (5 bases). From germline, CDR1 is SNHLY and CDR2 FYNNEI. Trimming removed 8 bases from V and 4 bases from J, with 11 bases in between. This CDR3 is 12 amino acids long. Full variable domain (remainder filled in from reference TRBV2 and TRBJ1-2): EPEVTQTPSHQVTQMGQEVILRCVPISNHLYFYWYRQILGQKVEFLVSFYNNEISEKSEIFDDQFSVERPDGSNFTLKIRSTKLEDSAMYFCASGDGGYGYTFGSGTRLTVV.

The rearrangement uses TRBV20-1 and TRBJ2-1, with D tentatively TRBD1 (5 bases). V was cut by 6 bases and J by 7 bases, with 10 bases left in between. The germline gives CDR1 DFQATT, CDR2 SNEGSKA (reference sequence). The CDR3 runs 11 residues. This CDR3 reads CSASPGNEQFF. CDR3 nucleotide sequence: TGCAGTGCGAGTCCAGGGAATGAGCAGTTCTTC.

The V gene is TRBV13, the J gene TRBJ1-3; D unresolved. The CDR3 covers 15 residues. Germline V gene data show CDR1 as PRHDT and CDR2 as FYEKMQ (reference sequence). V lost 4 bases and J lost 0, with 10 bases in between. CDR3: CASSSFANSGNTIYF. The CDR3 bases are TGTGCCAGCAGCTCCTTCGCCAACTCTGGAAACACCATATATTTT.

The chain uses TRBV11-3 and TRBJ2-4; no clear D. CDR1 and CDR2 (germline): SGHNT, YENEEA. Trimming stripped 5 bases from V and 1 base from J, with 3 bases between. The CDR3 runs 12 residues. The CDR3: CASSGAKNIQYF. CDR3 nucleotide sequence: TGTGCCAGCAGCGGGGCCAAAAACATTCAGTACTTC.

CDR3 DNA: TGCGCCAGCAGCCCACGGTGGGGCTCCGGGGAGCTGTTTTTT. Protein product: CASSPRWGSGELFF. V gene TRBV5-1 combines with J gene TRBJ2-2, with D maybe TRBD1 (5 bases). CDR3 length: 14 residues. Germline values: CDR1 SGHRS, CDR2 YFSETQ. V was trimmed by 4 bases and J by 6 bases, leaving 13 bases between them.

This chain joins TRBV6-1 and TRBJ2-2, with 10 bases aligning to TRBD2. The CDR3 runs to 16 residues. V dropped 4 bases and J dropped 7; count of bases not matched to a gene: 9. Germline-derived CDR1 and CDR2 are MNHNS and SASEGT. Here the CDR3 reads CASSGAEREGLGELFF. The CDR3 DNA is TGTGCCAGCAGTGGCGCTGAGCGGGAGGGCCTCGGGGAGCTGTTTTTT.

This chain uses TRBV9 with TRBJ1-6; D ambiguous. V lost 0 bases to trimming and J lost 10 bases, with 11 bases between them. The CDR3 spans 14 residues. In germline, CDR1 is SGDLS, CDR2 YYNGEE. CDR3 DNA sequence: TGTGCCAGCAGCGTAGAAGGGTTGCGATCACCCCTCCACTTT. Translated, it gives CASSVEGLRSPLHF.

The rearrangement uses TRBV13 and TRBJ1-1; D is unclear. The V gene's germline CDR1 is PRHDT and CDR2 FYEKMQ (reference sequence). The CDR3 loop spans 13 amino acids. V was cut by 5 bases and J by 0 bases, with 7 bases left in between. The CDR3 here is CASSPTMNTEAFF. The CDR3 DNA reads as TGTGCCAGCAGCCCAACTATGAACACTGAAGCTTTCTTT.

The chain is built from TRBV25-1 and TRBJ1-5; D is ambiguous. V shed 0 bases and J shed 2 bases, with 8 bases lying between them. The CDR3 runs 15 residues. CDR1 is MGHDK, CDR2 SYGVNS, per germline. CDR3 in amino acids: CASSEYGSGNQPQHF. CDR3 sequence (DNA): TGTGCCAGCAGTGAATACGGGTCCGGCAATCAGCCCCAGCATTTT.

The rearrangement joins TRBV30 to TRBJ2-1; 9 nucleotides match TRBD1. V lost 2 bases to trimming and J lost 6 bases; unmatched junction nucleotides: 5. Germline CDR1 reads GTSNPN; CDR2 reads SVGIG (reference sequence). CDR3 length: 14 residues. CDR3 residues: CAWSTDRGFNEQFF. CDR3 nucleotides: TGTGCCTGGAGTACGGACAGGGGCTTCAATGAGCAGTTCTTC.

The chain joins TRBV5-4 to TRBJ2-3; D is unresolved. Germline CDR1 SGHNT, CDR2 YYREEE (reference sequence). Deletions cut 3 bases from V and 5 bases from J, with 10 bases between. The CDR3 sequence is 13 residues long. Here the CDR3 reads CASSSDMRDTQYF. CDR3 nucleotide sequence: TGTGCCAGCAGCTCGGATATGCGAGATACGCAGTATTTT.

V usage is TRBV6-4 and J usage is TRBJ2-7; 12 bases fit TRBD1. The CDR3 contains 15 residues. Germline CDR1 reads MRHNA; CDR2 reads SNTAGT. Trimming took 6 bases from V and 6 from J; bases not matched to a gene: 9. DNA for the CDR3: TGTGCCAGCAGGCACTCCGGGACAGGGGGCGGCGAGCAGTACTTC. Amino acids: CASRHSGTGGGEQYF.